These 31 T cell receptor beta chains came from one sample sequenced in a study of spatial heterogeneity in lung cancer. Via MiXCR, TCRdb re-called the 5' RACE reads, giving one row per CDR3 protein. The repertoire holds 35,000 to 45,000 distinct CDR3 sequences, with approximately 5.2% as singletons. Time point of the sample: sample taken at primary tumor resection. The material was PBMCs, obtained at surgery. The receptors derive from a female donor with early-stage non-small cell lung cancer.

The chain employs TRBV7-2 and TRBJ2-1; D unclear. Trimming stripped 2 bases from V and 9 bases from J, with 8 bases between. Germline V gene lookup returns CDR1 SGHTA and CDR2 FQGNSA. The CDR3 runs to 12 residues. The CDR3 loop reads CASSLFLSEQFF. Here the CDR3 DNA reads TGTGCCAGCAGCTTATTTTTGAGTGAGCAGTTCTTC. Full variable domain (rest looked up from reference TRBV7-2 and TRBJ2-1): GAGVSQSPSNKVTEKGKDVELRCDPISGHTALYWYRQSLGQGLEFLIYFQGNSAPDKSGLPSDRFSAERTGGSVSTLTIQRTQQEDSAVYLCASSLFLSEQFFGPGTRLTVL.

This clonotype was seen repeatedly, ten times or more. V usage is TRBV9 and J usage is TRBJ2-1; TRBD2 is a possible D gene (6 bases). The germline gives CDR1 SGDLS, CDR2 YYNGEE. The V end lost 3 bases, the J end lost 5 bases, and 12 bases lay between the germline ends. This CDR3 spans 14 amino acids. CDR3: CASSGGGWDNEQFF. CDR3 DNA sequence: TGTGCCAGCAGCGGGGGAGGATGGGACAATGAGCAGTTCTTC.

This clonotype was seen only a few times. V usage is TRBV2 and J usage is TRBJ2-2, with 9 bases aligning to TRBD1. Trimming at V came to 8 bases and at J to 5 bases, leaving 3 bases not matched to a gene. The CDR3 has 13 amino acids. Germline CDR1 SNHLY, CDR2 FYNNEI. CDR3 region: CASDDRGTGELFF. The CDR3 bases are TGTGCCAGCGATGACAGGGGGACCGGGGAGCTGTTTTTT.

This chain joins TRBV9 and TRBJ2-5, with D perhaps TRBD2 (5 bases). Trimming cost V 0 bases and J 0 bases, with 6 bases left between them. The CDR3 spans 14 residues. Germline V gene lookup returns CDR1 SGDLS and CDR2 YYNGEE. CDR3: CASSVDGNQETQYF. The DNA for the CDR3 is TGTGCCAGCAGCGTAGACGGGAACCAAGAGACCCAGTACTTC. Full variable domain (missing parts from reference TRBV9 and TRBJ2-5): DSGVTQTPKHLITATGQRVTLRCSPRSGDLSVYWYQQSLDQGLQFLIQYYNGEERAKGNILERFSAQQFPDLHSELNLSSLELGDSALYFCASSVDGNQETQYFGPGTRLLVL.

In this sample, this clonotype turned up many times. The CDR3 sequence: CRTDLAGGDNTQYF. CDR3 DNA sequence: TGCAGGACCGATCTAGCGGGGGGTGACAATACGCAGTATTTT. This chain connects TRBV20-1 to TRBJ2-3, with TRBD2 matching 11 bases. CDR3 length equals 14 residues. From germline, CDR1 is DFQATT and CDR2 SNEGSKA (reference sequence).

The chain has TRBV14 and TRBJ2-3, with D unresolved. Germline CDR1 is SGHDN and CDR2 is FVKESK. Trimming cost V 1 base and J 2 bases, with 10 bases left between them. The CDR3 length is 15 residues. The CDR3: CASSQALGLTDTQYF. CDR3 DNA: TGTGCCAGCAGCCAAGCCCTGGGCCTCACAGATACGCAGTATTTT.

At least ten counts were recorded for this clonotype. The chain links TRBV4-1 to TRBJ2-5, with no clear D. V was clipped by 1 base and J by 5 bases, with 17 bases between them. The CDR3 sequence is 16 residues long. Germline assignment: CDR1 MGHRA and CDR2 YSYEKL. CDR3 sequence (DNA): TGCGCCAGCAGCCAAGTTAATTTAGTCGGGTGGGAGACCCAGTACTTC. It translates to CASSQVNLVGWETQYF.

This clonotype was seen many times. This chain connects TRBV6-1 to TRBJ2-2; no clear D gene. Trimming left V 6 bases short and J 1 base short, with 6 bases between. This CDR3 region has 13 residues. CDR1 is MNHNS, CDR2 SASEGT, per germline. DNA of the CDR3: TGTGCCAGCAGAAACAGGAACACCGGGGAGCTGTTTTTT. This encodes CASRNRNTGELFF.

In this sample, this clonotype turned up many times. V gene TRBV12-3 or TRBV12-4 combines with J gene TRBJ1-1, with D maybe TRBD1 (5 bases). The CDR3 extends over 13 amino acids. The V and J ends lost 8 bases and 6 bases respectively, with 16 bases between them. The CDR3 region is CASSVEPGAEAFF. The CDR3 bases are TGTGCCAGCTCCGTCGAGCCGGGGGCTGAAGCTTTCTTT.

Ten or more counts support this clonotype. This rearrangement joins TRBV11-2 to TRBJ2-1, with 13 bases matching TRBD2. After removal of 6 bases from V and 11 bases from J, the junction contained 4 bases not matched to a gene. Per the germline V gene, CDR1 is SGHAT and CDR2 is FQNNGV. The CDR3 consists of 13 residues. The CDR3 sequence: CASRGLAGIKQFF. The CDR3 DNA is TGTGCCAGCAGGGGACTAGCGGGGATTAAGCAGTTCTTC.

The chain uses TRBV19 and TRBJ2-7; D is tentatively TRBD1 or TRBD2 (6 bases each). V lost 6 bases, J lost 2 bases, and 17 bases lay in between. Germline CDR1 is LNHDA and CDR2 is SQIVND (reference sequence). CDR3 length: 15 amino acids. The CDR3 nucleotides read TGTGCCAGTAGCCTTCGGGGGCGGGCAACCTACGAGCAGTACTTC. As protein: CASSLRGRATYEQYF.

About this clonotype itself: Just one base apart from a much larger clone, this may be a read error. The chain couples TRBV20-1 to TRBJ2-1, with 7 bases identical to TRBD2. The CDR3 is 16 amino acids. Germline loops: CDR1 DFQATT, CDR2 SNEGSKA (reference sequence). CDR3 nucleotides: TGCAGTGCTACCTCTGCGGGAACTAGCGATTACAATAAGCAGTTCTTC. This encodes CSATSAGTSDYNKQFF.

At least ten counts were recorded for this clonotype. The chain links TRBV5-6 to TRBJ1-1; weak D call: TRBD1 (5 bases). Germline CDR1 reads SGHDT; CDR2 reads YYEEEE. This CDR3 has 12 amino acids. Trimming stripped 4 bases from V and 4 bases from J, with 8 bases between. This CDR3 reads CASSGHGTEAFF. The CDR3 DNA reads TGTGCCAGCAGCGGACACGGCACTGAAGCTTTCTTT.

This clonotype was counted many times. This chain connects TRBV20-1 to TRBJ2-3; 7 bases are a match to TRBD2. This CDR3 is built from 16 residues. The germline gives CDR1 DFQATT, CDR2 SNEGSKA (reference sequence). V was clipped by 6 bases and J by 4 bases; unmatched bases: 16. The CDR3 sequence: CSALREGRGKADTQYF. DNA for the CDR3: TGCAGTGCGCTGCGCGAGGGGCGGGGGAAGGCAGATACGCAGTATTTT.

In its sample, this clonotype was seen many times. The genes are TRBV23-1 and TRBJ2-7, with 9 nucleotides matching TRBD1. TRBV23-1 is designated an ORF whose function remains uncertain. CDR3 length: 16 residues. V lost 2 bases to trimming and J lost 6 bases; unmatched junction nucleotides: 11. This CDR3 is CASSQRVGQGFFEQYF. CDR3 coding DNA: TGCGCCAGCAGTCAAAGGGTGGGACAGGGATTTTTCGAGCAGTACTTC.

Many counts were recorded for this clonotype. V and J are TRBV11-1 and TRBJ2-5, with TRBD2 identical over 10 bases. Germline CDR1 reads SGHAT; CDR2 reads FQDESV (reference sequence). V shed 4 bases, J shed 3 bases, and the junction held 8 bases outside the gene matches. The length of the CDR3 is 16 residues. The DNA of the CDR3 is TGTGCCAGCAGCTCCCAGAGTCTAGCGGGGGAAGAGACCCAGTACTTC. Amino acid sequence: CASSSQSLAGEETQYF.

There are many counts of this clonotype. The chain employs TRBV12-3 or TRBV12-4 and TRBJ2-3; 8 nucleotides match TRBD2. This CDR3 has 17 amino acids. With 6 bases clipped from V and 0 bases from J, the junction kept 11 bases outside the gene matches. Written as DNA, the CDR3 is TGTGCCAGCAGGGGACCGACTAGCGTATCTAGCACAGATACGCAGTATTTT. As protein: CASRGPTSVSSTDTQYF.

This clonotype showed up many times. The chain combines TRBV9 with TRBJ1-1; 8 positions match TRBD1. The junction had 9 bases not matched to a gene; V was cut back by 2 bases and J by 0 bases. The V gene's germline CDR1 is SGDLS and CDR2 YYNGEE. The CDR3 has 17 amino acids. The CDR3 reads CASSVEARTGMNTEAFF. For the CDR3, the DNA is TGTGCCAGCAGCGTCGAGGCGAGGACAGGGATGAACACTGAAGCTTTCTTT.

This clonotype was recorded at least ten times. This sequence joins TRBV7-2 and TRBJ2-2; possibly TRBD2 for D (6 bases). V lost 6 bases, J lost 0 bases, and 17 bases lay in between. The CDR3 consists of 17 residues. CDR1 and CDR2 (germline): SGHTA, FQGNSA. CDR3 protein: CASSPGPRGANTGELFF. The CDR3 nucleotides are TGTGCCAGCAGTCCCGGGCCTCGCGGGGCGAACACCGGGGAGCTGTTTTTT. Full variable domain (outside the CDR3, taken from reference TRBV7-2 and TRBJ2-2): GAGVSQSPSNKVTEKGKDVELRCDPISGHTALYWYRQSLGQGLEFLIYFQGNSAPDKSGLPSDRFSAERTGGSVSTLTIQRTQQEDSAVYLCASSPGPRGANTGELFFGEGSRLTVL.

This clonotype came up many times. The chain uses TRBV28 and TRBJ2-3; D uncertain. The V and J ends lost 3 bases and 8 bases respectively, with 9 bases between them. CDR1 and CDR2 (germline): MDHEN, SYDVKM. This CDR3 is 12 amino acids long. CDR3 nucleotide sequence: TGTGCCAGCAGTTTCTTTCCCTCTACGCAGTATTTT. It is translated as CASSFFPSTQYF.

CDR3 sequence (DNA): TGTGCCAGCAGCGGCCGACCGGGACAGGTTTACAATGAGCAGTTCTTC. It is translated as CASSGRPGQVYNEQFF. J is TRBJ2-1 and V is TRBV6-6; TRBD1 agrees at 8 bases. CDR1 and CDR2 from the germline V gene are MNHNY and SVGAGI (reference sequence). There are 16 residues in the CDR3. Trimming cost V 6 bases and J 4 bases; bases outside gene matches: 11.

This clonotype is categorized as medium-sized. The chain is built from TRBV28 and TRBJ1-1; D uncertain. Trimming removed 2 bases from V and 5 bases from J, with 6 bases in between. The CDR3 is made up of 12 amino acids. CDR1 MDHEN and CDR2 SYDVKM come from the germline V gene. The CDR3 nucleotides are TGTGCCAGCAGTTTACTGGGAACTGAAGCTTTCTTT. Amino acids: CASSLLGTEAFF.

This clonotype was seen a handful of times. This chain links TRBV4-2 with TRBJ2-7; 13 positions match TRBD2. CDR1 LGHNA and CDR2 YNFKEQ come from the germline V gene. This CDR3 is 17 amino acids long. The trim removed 4 bases at V and 1 base at J, leaving 7 bases unmatched. The CDR3 spells CASSPTSGGILSYEQYF. In DNA, the CDR3 is TGTGCCAGCAGCCCGACTAGCGGGGGGATCCTATCCTACGAGCAGTACTTC.

This clonotype was observed many times. This chain joins TRBV2 and TRBJ1-2; D is perhaps TRBD1 (5 bases). Trimming removed 5 bases from V and 5 bases from J, with 21 bases in between. CDR3 length: 16 residues. Germline assignment: CDR1 SNHLY and CDR2 FYNNEI. CDR3 region: CASSPFYLAGFYGYTF. CDR3 coding DNA: TGTGCCAGCAGTCCCTTCTACTTGGCAGGGTTTTATGGCTACACCTTC. The entire variable domain, with the rest obtained from reference TRBV2 and TRBJ1-2, is as follows: EPEVTQTPSHQVTQMGQEVILRCVPISNHLYFYWYRQILGQKVEFLVSFYNNEISEKSEIFDDQFSVERPDGSNFTLKIRSTKLEDSAMYFCASSPFYLAGFYGYTFGSGTRLTVV.

This clonotype occurred many times. The chain uses TRBV7-9 and TRBJ2-1; TRBD2 might be the D (5 bases). Per the germline V gene, CDR1 is SEHNR and CDR2 is FQNEAQ (reference sequence). This CDR3 is built from 12 residues. The germline V and J ends were trimmed by 5 bases and 13 bases, with 15 bases remaining between them. CDR3 in DNA: TGTGCCAGCAGCCCCAGCGGCCAGAGTCAGTTCTTC. Its protein product is CASSPSGQSQFF.

This chain joins TRBV4-1 and TRBJ2-1, with 9 bases identical to TRBD2. Germline-derived CDR1 and CDR2 are MGHRA and YSYEKL. With V trimmed by 1 base and J by 7 bases, 8 bases remained unmatched. There are 16 residues in the CDR3. The chain's CDR3 is CASSQVIAGVRNEQFF. CDR3 nucleotides: TGCGCCAGCAGCCAAGTTATAGCGGGGGTAAGAAATGAGCAGTTCTTC.

The V and J genes are TRBV7-9 and TRBJ2-1; tentatively, D is TRBD1 (5 bases). Trimming cost V 3 bases and J 9 bases, with 12 bases left between them. The CDR3 totals 13 residues. Germline CDR1 and CDR2: SEHNR and FQNEAQ (reference sequence). The CDR3 sequence: CASSFSGIGEQFF. DNA of the CDR3: TGTGCCAGCAGCTTTTCAGGGATAGGTGAGCAGTTCTTC.

This clonotype has a count of ten or more. The rearrangement links TRBV19 to TRBJ1-6; no firm D call. V dropped 5 bases and J dropped 5 bases, with 7 bases sitting between them. This CDR3 has 13 residues. Germline V CDR1 and CDR2: LNHDA, SQIVND (reference sequence). CDR3 protein: CASSVGDNSPLHF. The CDR3, as DNA: TGTGCCAGTAGTGTGGGAGATAATTCACCCCTCCACTTT.

V is TRBV5-7 and J is TRBJ2-7, with D perhaps TRBD1 (5 bases). TRBV5-7 belongs to the ORF category, with a function that is uncertain. The CDR3 extends over 13 amino acids. V lost 4 bases and J 3 bases, leaving 11 bases between the germline ends. This chain's CDR3 is CASSDRTHYEQYF. The CDR3, as DNA: TGTGCCAGCAGCGATAGGACACACTACGAGCAGTACTTC.

This clonotype was seen a handful of times. V usage is TRBV18 and J usage is TRBJ2-7; D is ambiguous. This CDR3 spans 14 amino acids. The germline V gene has CDR1 KGHSH and CDR2 LQKENI. The V end was cut by 6 bases, the J end by 0 bases, with 12 bases between. The CDR3 nucleotides read TGTGCCAGCTCGGGTTTGGGCAGCTCCTACGAGCAGTACTTC. Its translation is CASSGLGSSYEQYF.

The chain recombines TRBV14 with TRBJ1-1; D is possibly TRBD1 (5 bases). Trimming left V 1 base short and J 4 bases short, with 10 bases between. The CDR3 has 14 amino acids. The germline gives CDR1 SGHDN, CDR2 FVKESK. The CDR3 DNA reads as TGTGCCAGCAGCCAAGTTAGGGGTGGCACTGAAGCTTTCTTT. Translating gives CASSQVRGGTEAFF.